This is a list of T cell receptor beta chains from one sample in a study of T cells after yellow fever vaccination. TCRdb reprocessed the 5' RACE reads with MiXCR, giving one entry per CDR3 protein. The sample has 20,000 to 25,000 distinct CDR3 sequences, 3% to 4% seen once. The specimen comprised PBMCs, either bulk or a sorted T-cell subset (CD4+, CD8+, memory, or dextramer-sorted; not recorded which), sampled more than 35 days after the first yellow fever vaccination. The receptors here all came from a man younger than 30 who received the YFV17D yellow fever vaccine. The CDR3 runs from the conserved cysteine through the conserved F or W. The D gene is left open where the match is weak. Size is omitted from some rows. Given values are once, few, many or a class for expanded clones.

d_call	clone_size	v_call	j_call	cdr3_nt	cdr3_aa
NA	many	TRBV12-3/TRBV12-4	TRBJ2-5	TGTGCCAGCAGCCAACGACAGGGAGGGGTGGAGACCCAGTACTTC	CASSQRQGGVETQYF
NA	medium-sized	TRBV5-1	TRBJ2-5	TGCGCCAGCAGCTTGAGAGAGACCCAGTACTTC	CASSLRETQYF
NA	many	TRBV12-3/TRBV12-4	TRBJ2-3	TGTGCCAGCAGTTCTCCGAGGACGGTGGATTTT	CASSSPRTVDF
NA	many	TRBV4-1	TRBJ1-2	TGCGCCAGCAGCCAATTACAGGGTTTCGGTGGGTATGGCTACACCTTC	CASSQLQGFGGYGYTF
TRBD2	NA	TRBV2	TRBJ2-3	TGTGCCTGCTGTCCCCCACTTCGACTAGCGGGGGCCCTAGGGACGCAGTATTTT	CACCPPLRLAGALGTQYF
NA	medium-sized	TRBV3-1	TRBJ2-3	TGTGCCAGCAGCTCCGAGGGGGGAGATACGCAGTATTTT	CASSSEGGDTQYF
TRBD2	many	TRBV7-2	TRBJ2-1	TGTGCCAGCAGCTTAGCGGGTAGCGGGGGCTACAATGAGCAGTTCTTC	CASSLAGSGGYNEQFF
TRBD1	many	TRBV29-1	TRBJ1-2	TGCAGCGTTTGGGGACAGGGGGGCTATGGCTACACCTTC	CSVWGQGGYGYTF
TRBD2	many	TRBV7-6	TRBJ2-1	TGTGCCAGCAGCTTAGGTCTAGCGGGGGGATCAGGCAATGAGCAGTTCTTC	CASSLGLAGGSGNEQFF
TRBD1	many	TRBV11-2	TRBJ1-5	TGTGCCAGCAGCTCTGAGGACAGGATCCCCCAGAACCGGCAGCCCCAGCATTTT	CASSSEDRIPQNRQPQHF
TRBD1	many	TRBV7-2	TRBJ2-2	TGTGCCAGCAGCTGGGGGACAGCGAACACCGGGGAGCTGTTTTTT	CASSWGTANTGELFF
TRBD2	many	TRBV3-1	TRBJ2-1	TGTGCCAGCAGCCAAGGCCTGACTAGCGGGGGGGCCCCATCCTACAATGAGCAGTTCTTC	CASSQGLTSGGAPSYNEQFF
NA	many	TRBV7-2	TRBJ2-3	TGTGCCAGCAGCTTAGCGCTAACATTCACAGATACGCAGTATTTT	CASSLALTFTDTQYF
NA	many	TRBV5-1	TRBJ2-5	TGCGCCAGCAGCCTAGGAGTTCAAGAGACCCAGTACTTC	CASSLGVQETQYF
NA	many	TRBV5-1	TRBJ2-7	TGCGCCAGCAGCCCTTTTGGGGCCTACGAGCAGTACTTC	CASSPFGAYEQYF
NA	medium-sized	TRBV12-3/TRBV12-4	TRBJ2-1	TGTGCCAGCAGTTCTCCGGGGGTGAGCTCCTACAATGAGCAGTTCTTC	CASSSPGVSSYNEQFF
TRBD1	many	TRBV12-3/TRBV12-4	TRBJ1-2	TGTGCCAGCAGTCCGGACAGGAAGTATGGCTACACCTTC	CASSPDRKYGYTF
NA	many	TRBV20-1	TRBJ1-5	TGCAGTGCCCTGTTCGGGACTCTCAATCAGCCCCAGCATTTT	CSALFGTLNQPQHF
TRBD2	many	TRBV5-1	TRBJ2-3	TGCGCCAGCAGCCTCAGCGGGGGGAACACAGATACGCAGTATTTT	CASSLSGGNTDTQYF
NA	medium-sized	TRBV20-1	TRBJ1-1	TGCAGTGCCCGCCCCCCAGACACTGAAGCTTTCTTT	CSARPPDTEAFF
TRBD1	few	TRBV5-1	TRBJ2-2	TGCGCCAGCGGGGACAGGCAACCGAACACCGGGGAGCTGTTTTTT	CASGDRQPNTGELFF
TRBD2	many	TRBV18	TRBJ2-1	TGTGCCAGCTCACCACGAGGGACTAGCGGGGGGAGCTCCTACAATGAGCAGTTCTTC	CASSPRGTSGGSSYNEQFF
NA	many	TRBV7-8	TRBJ1-5	TGTGCCAGCAGCAAGGTGGAGGGGACTTATAGCAATCAGCCCCAGCATTTT	CASSKVEGTYSNQPQHF
NA	many	TRBV5-1	TRBJ1-4	TGCGCCAGCAGCTTGTTTAGGGGCCCTACAACTAATGAAAAACTGTTTTTT	CASSLFRGPTTNEKLFF
NA	many	TRBV5-8	TRBJ2-3	TGTGCCAGCAGCTTGGCCAACACAGATACGCAGTATTTT	CASSLANTDTQYF
NA	many	TRBV25-1	TRBJ2-5	TGTGCCAGCAGTGAGTGGGGGGGCGTTGATGAGACCCAGTACTTC	CASSEWGGVDETQYF
NA	many	TRBV7-2	TRBJ2-2	TGTGCCAGCAGCCCTGCATACAACACCGGGGAGCTGTTTTTT	CASSPAYNTGELFF
TRBD1	many	TRBV12-3/TRBV12-4	TRBJ1-5	TGTGCCAGCACCCAGGGGGACAGCAATCAGCCCCAGCATTTT	CASTQGDSNQPQHF
NA	many	TRBV6-1	TRBJ1-1	TGTGCCAGCAGTGGAAAGATCCCGATGACTGAAGCTTTCTTT	CASSGKIPMTEAFF
NA	NA	TRBV20-1	TRBJ1-6	TGCAGTGTTAGATTGGGGGCTCAAGATCCCCTCCACTTT	CSVRLGAQDPLHF
TRBD2	many	TRBV20-1	TRBJ2-3	TGCAGTGCTAGAGGACTAGCGGATACAGATACGCAGTATTTT	CSARGLADTDTQYF
TRBD1	many	TRBV10-2	TRBJ1-3	TGCGCCAGCAGCAGGGGGCTGGATGGAAACACCATATATTTT	CASSRGLDGNTIYF
NA	many	TRBV5-1	TRBJ2-5	TGCGCCAGCGGGGGAGGACTGACAAGACAAGAGACCCAGTACTTC	CASGGGLTRQETQYF
TRBD1	many	TRBV10-3	TRBJ2-5	TGTGCCATCAGTGACTTTGGACAGGGTGAGACCCAGTACTTC	CAISDFGQGETQYF
NA	many	TRBV12-3/TRBV12-4	TRBJ2-5	TGTGCCAGCAATGTCCACCAAGAGACCCAGTACTTC	CASNVHQETQYF
TRBD2	many	TRBV4-1	TRBJ2-2	TGCGCCAGCAGCCTGGGACTAGCGGGGTCACGGTCCGGGGAGCTGTTTTTT	CASSLGLAGSRSGELFF
TRBD1	medium-sized	TRBV12-3/TRBV12-4	TRBJ2-5	TGTGCCAGCAGCCCTAACGGACAGGGGGAGACCCAGTACTTC	CASSPNGQGETQYF
NA	few	TRBV2	TRBJ2-2	TGTGCCTTCAGTGGGGGTTTTGGGTCCGGGGATTTGACCGGGGAGCTGTTTTTT	CAFSGGFGSGDLTGELFF
TRBD1	many	TRBV7-2	TRBJ1-5	TGTGCCAGCAGCAGGGACAGGGGAACCTTGCAGCATTTT	CASSRDRGTLQHF
NA	medium-sized	TRBV7-3	TRBJ2-3	TGTGCCAGCAGCCGCGACACAGATACGCAGTATTTT	CASSRDTDTQYF
NA	many	TRBV11-2	TRBJ2-3	TGTGCCAGCGGCCACCTCGTCACAGCAAATACGCAGTATTTT	CASGHLVTANTQYF
NA	many	TRBV11-1	TRBJ2-1	TGTGCCAGCAGCTTAGCGGAGGGGCCCCGGTTCTTC	CASSLAEGPRFF
NA	many	TRBV9	TRBJ2-1	TGTGCCAGCAGCACCACCGGGGGAGCGCAGTTCTTC	CASSTTGGAQFF
NA	many	TRBV29-1	TRBJ1-2	TGCAGCGTTTACGTCGGGGCGAACTATGGCTACACCTTC	CSVYVGANYGYTF
NA	many	TRBV29-1	TRBJ1-1	TGCAGCGTTGATGCGGGCAACGCTGAAGCTTTCTTT	CSVDAGNAEAFF
TRBD1	medium-sized	TRBV7-2	TRBJ2-3	TGTGCCAGCAGTCCTGCTAGGGGGCCCACAGATACGCAGTATTTT	CASSPARGPTDTQYF
NA	many	TRBV4-1	TRBJ2-4	TGCGCCAGCAGCCAAGATCGTATAGCCAAAAACATTCAGTACTTC	CASSQDRIAKNIQYF
TRBD1	many	TRBV7-2	TRBJ1-6	TGTGCCAGCACGACAGGGGTATATTCACCCCTCCACTTT	CASTTGVYSPLHF
NA	many	TRBV5-1	TRBJ1-1	TGCGCCAGCAGCTTTGACACACTGAACACTGAAGCTTTCTTT	CASSFDTLNTEAFF
NA	many	TRBV5-4	TRBJ2-5	TGTGCCAGCAGCTTGATAGCCGGGGGCCAAGAGACCCAGTACTTC	CASSLIAGGQETQYF
NA	many	TRBV20-1	TRBJ2-5	TGCAGTGCGAGCGGTCAAGAGACCCAGTACTTC	CSASGQETQYF
TRBD1	many	TRBV20-1	TRBJ2-1	TGCAGTGCTACGACAGGGGGCGCTTTTGACAATGAGCAGTTCTTC	CSATTGGAFDNEQFF
NA	NA	TRBV10-3	TRBJ2-2	TGTGCCACCAGGGGGGTCGGGGAGCTGTTTTTT	CATRGVGELFF
NA	many	TRBV5-1	TRBJ2-3	TGCGCCAGCAGTTTGCGCCCCTCCACAGATACGCAGTATTTT	CASSLRPSTDTQYF
TRBD2	many	TRBV6-2/TRBV6-3	TRBJ2-5	TGTGCCAGCGTCGGGACTAGCCGGGGGCAAGAGACCCAGTACTTC	CASVGTSRGQETQYF
NA	NA	TRBV5-6	TRBJ2-1	TGTGCCAGCAGCTTAGCCTACAATGAGCAGTTCTTC	CASSLAYNEQFF
NA	many	TRBV12-3/TRBV12-4	TRBJ2-7	TGTGCCAGCAGCCTAAGACAGAGCTCCTACGAGCAGTACTTC	CASSLRQSSYEQYF